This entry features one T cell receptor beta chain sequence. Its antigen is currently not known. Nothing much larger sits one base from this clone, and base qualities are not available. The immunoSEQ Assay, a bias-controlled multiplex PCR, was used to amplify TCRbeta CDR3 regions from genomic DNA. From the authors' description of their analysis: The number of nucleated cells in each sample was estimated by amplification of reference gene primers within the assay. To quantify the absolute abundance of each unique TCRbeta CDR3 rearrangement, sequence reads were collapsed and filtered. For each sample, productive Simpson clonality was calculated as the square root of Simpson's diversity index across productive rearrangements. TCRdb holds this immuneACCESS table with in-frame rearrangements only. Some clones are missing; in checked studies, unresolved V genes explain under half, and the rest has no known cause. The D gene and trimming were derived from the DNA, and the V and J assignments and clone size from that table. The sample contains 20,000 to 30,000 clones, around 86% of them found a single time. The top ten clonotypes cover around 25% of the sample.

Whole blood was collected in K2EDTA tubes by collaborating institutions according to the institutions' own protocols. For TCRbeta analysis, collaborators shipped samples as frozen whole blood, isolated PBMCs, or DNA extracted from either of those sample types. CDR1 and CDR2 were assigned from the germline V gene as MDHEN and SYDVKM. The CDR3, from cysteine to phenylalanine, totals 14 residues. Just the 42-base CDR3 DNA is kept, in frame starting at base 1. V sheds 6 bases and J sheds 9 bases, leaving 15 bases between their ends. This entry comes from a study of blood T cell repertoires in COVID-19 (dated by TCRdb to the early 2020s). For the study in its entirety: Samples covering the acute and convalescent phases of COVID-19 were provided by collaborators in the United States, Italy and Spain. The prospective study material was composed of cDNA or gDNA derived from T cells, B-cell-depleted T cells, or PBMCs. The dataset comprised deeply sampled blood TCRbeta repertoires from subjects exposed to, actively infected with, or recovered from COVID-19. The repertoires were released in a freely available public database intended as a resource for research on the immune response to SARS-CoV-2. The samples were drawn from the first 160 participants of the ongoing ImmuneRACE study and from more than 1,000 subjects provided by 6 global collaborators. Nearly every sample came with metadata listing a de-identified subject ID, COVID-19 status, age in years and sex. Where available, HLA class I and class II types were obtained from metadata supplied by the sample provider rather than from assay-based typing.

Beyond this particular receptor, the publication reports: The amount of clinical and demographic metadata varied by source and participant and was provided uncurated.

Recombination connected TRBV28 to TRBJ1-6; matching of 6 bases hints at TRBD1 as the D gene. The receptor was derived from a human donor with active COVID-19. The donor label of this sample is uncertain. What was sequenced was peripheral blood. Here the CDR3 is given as CASSLSQGLSPLHF. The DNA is TGTGCCAGCAGCCTCTCACAGGGTCTTTCACCCCTCCACTTT.